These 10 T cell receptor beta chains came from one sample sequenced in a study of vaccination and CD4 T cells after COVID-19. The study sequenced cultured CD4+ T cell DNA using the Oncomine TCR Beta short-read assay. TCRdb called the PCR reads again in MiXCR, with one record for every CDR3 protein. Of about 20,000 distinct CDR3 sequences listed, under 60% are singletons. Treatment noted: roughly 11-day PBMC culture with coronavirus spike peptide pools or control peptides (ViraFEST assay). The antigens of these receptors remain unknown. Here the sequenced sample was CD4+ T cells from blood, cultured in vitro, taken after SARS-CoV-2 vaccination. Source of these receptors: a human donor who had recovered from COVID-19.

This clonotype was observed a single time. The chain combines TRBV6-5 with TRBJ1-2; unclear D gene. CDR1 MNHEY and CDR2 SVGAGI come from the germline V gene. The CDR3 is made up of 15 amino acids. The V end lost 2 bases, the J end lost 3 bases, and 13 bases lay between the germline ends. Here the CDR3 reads CASSYLNRRHYGYTF. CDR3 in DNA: TGTGCCAGCAGTTACCTTAATCGGCGGCACTATGGCTACACCTTC.

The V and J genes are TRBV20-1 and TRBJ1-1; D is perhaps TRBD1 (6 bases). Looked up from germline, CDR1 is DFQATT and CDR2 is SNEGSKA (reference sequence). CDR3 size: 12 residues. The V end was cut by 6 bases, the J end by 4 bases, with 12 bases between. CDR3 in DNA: TGCAGTGCCGTAAGAGGGGGCACTGAAGCTTTCTTT. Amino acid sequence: CSAVRGGTEAFF.

The CDR3 spells CASSFTGGTEAFF. The CDR3 DNA follows: TGTGCCAGCAGCTTTACAGGGGGAACTGAAGCTTTCTTT. The rearrangement joins TRBV7-9 to TRBJ1-1; 8 bases line up with TRBD1. Unmatched junction bases numbered 2, after V lost 3 bases and J lost 5 bases. CDR3 length: 13 amino acids. Germline loops: CDR1 SEHNR, CDR2 FQNEAQ (reference sequence).

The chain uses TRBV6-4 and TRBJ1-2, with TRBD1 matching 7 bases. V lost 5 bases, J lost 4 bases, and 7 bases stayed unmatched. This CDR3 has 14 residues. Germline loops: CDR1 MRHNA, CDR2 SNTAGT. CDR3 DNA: TGTGCCAGCAGTCAGACAGGGACTGGCTATGGCTACACCTTC. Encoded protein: CASSQTGTGYGYTF.

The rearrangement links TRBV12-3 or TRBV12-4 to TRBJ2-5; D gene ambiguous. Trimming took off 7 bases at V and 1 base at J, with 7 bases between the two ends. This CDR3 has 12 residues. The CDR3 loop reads CASTASQETQYF. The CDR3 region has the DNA TGTGCCAGCACGGCCAGCCAAGAGACCCAGTACTTC.

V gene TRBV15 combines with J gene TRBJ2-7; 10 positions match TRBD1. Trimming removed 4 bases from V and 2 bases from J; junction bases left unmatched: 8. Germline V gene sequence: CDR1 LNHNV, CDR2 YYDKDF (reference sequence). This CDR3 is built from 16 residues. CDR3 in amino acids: CATSITPGQGTYEQYF. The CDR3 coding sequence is TGTGCCACCAGCATTACACCGGGACAGGGGACCTACGAGCAGTACTTC.

CDR3 nucleotides: TGTGCCAGCAGTGGACAGACGAACACTGAAGCTTTCTTT. As protein: CASSGQTNTEAFF. The chain is built from TRBV6-1 and TRBJ1-1; possible D gene TRBD1, 5 bases. Trimming left V 4 bases short and J 1 base short, with 7 bases between. CDR3 size: 13 residues. In germline, CDR1 is MNHNS, CDR2 SASEGT.

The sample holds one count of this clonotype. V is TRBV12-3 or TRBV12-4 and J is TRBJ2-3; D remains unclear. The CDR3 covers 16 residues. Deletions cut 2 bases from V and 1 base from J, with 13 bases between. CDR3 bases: TGTGCCAGCAGTTTATCGAGGCAAGGCGGCACAGATACGCAGTATTTT. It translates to CASSLSRQGGTDTQYF.

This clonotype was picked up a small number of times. Here the CDR3 DNA reads TGTGCCAGCAGTTTGTCTTTTGGTAGTAGCGGGAGTCAGTTCTTC. Residues: CASSLSFGSSGSQFF. The rearrangement links TRBV27 to TRBJ2-1; 9 bases agree with TRBD2. The V gene's germline CDR1 is MNHEY and CDR2 SMNVEV (reference sequence). This CDR3 is built from 15 residues. After removal of 3 bases from V and 13 bases from J, the junction contained 13 bases not matched to a gene.

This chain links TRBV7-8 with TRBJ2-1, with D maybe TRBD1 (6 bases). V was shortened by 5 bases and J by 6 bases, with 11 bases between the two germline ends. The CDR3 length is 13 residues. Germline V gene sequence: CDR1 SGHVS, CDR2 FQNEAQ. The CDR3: CASSVQGSNEQFF. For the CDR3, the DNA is TGTGCCAGCAGCGTACAGGGTAGCAATGAGCAGTTCTTC. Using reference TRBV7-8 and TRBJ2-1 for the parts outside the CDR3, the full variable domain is GAGVSQSPRYKVAKRGQDVALRCDPISGHVSLFWYQQALGQGPEFLTYFQNEAQLDKSGLPSDRFFAERPEGSVSTLKIQRTQQEDSAVYLCASSVQGSNEQFFGPGTRLTVL.